This T cell receptor (beta chain) was retrieved from a study of OX40 agonist ivuxolimab in advanced cancers. The overall study: Patient treatment consisted of intravenous ivuxolimab administration every 2 weeks at 0.01 to 10 mg/kg.

The length of the CDR3 is 13 residues. Trimming cost V 7 bases and J 2 bases, with 10 bases left between them. Germline V gene data show CDR1 as ENHRY and CDR2 as SYGVKD. The protocol was immunoSEQ multiplex PCR, while the TCRdb copy is restricted to in-frame clones and leaves out a portion. The sample consists of tens of thousands of clones, 83% of them appearing once. This chain links TRBV10-3 with TRBJ2-3; D is ambiguous. This TCR was recovered from an adult with an advanced solid tumor such as melanoma, head and neck, liver or kidney cancer. Sequenced here: CD4+ or CD8+ T cells sorted from blood, sampled in a trial of the OX40 agonist ivuxolimab. Here the CDR3 reads CAINSGFTDTQYF. Written as DNA, the CDR3 is TGTGCCATCAATTCAGGTTTCACAGATACGCAGTATTTT.